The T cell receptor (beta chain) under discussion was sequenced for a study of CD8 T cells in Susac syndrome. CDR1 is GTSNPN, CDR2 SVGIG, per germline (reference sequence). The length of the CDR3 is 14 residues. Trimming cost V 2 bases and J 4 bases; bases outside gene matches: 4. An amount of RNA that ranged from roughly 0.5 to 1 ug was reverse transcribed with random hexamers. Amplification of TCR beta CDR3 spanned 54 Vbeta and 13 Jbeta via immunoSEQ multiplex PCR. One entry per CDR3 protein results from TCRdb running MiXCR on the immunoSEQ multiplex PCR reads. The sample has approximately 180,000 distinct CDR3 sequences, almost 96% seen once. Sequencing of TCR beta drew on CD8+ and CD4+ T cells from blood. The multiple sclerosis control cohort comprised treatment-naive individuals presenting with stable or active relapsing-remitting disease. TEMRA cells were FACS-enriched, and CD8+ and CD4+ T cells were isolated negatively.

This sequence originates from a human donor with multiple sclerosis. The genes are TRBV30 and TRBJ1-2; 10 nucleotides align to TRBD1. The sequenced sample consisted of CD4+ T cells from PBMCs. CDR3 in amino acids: CAWSKGQGSYGYTF. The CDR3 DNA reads TGTGCCTGGAGTAAGGGACAGGGGAGCTATGGCTACACCTTC.